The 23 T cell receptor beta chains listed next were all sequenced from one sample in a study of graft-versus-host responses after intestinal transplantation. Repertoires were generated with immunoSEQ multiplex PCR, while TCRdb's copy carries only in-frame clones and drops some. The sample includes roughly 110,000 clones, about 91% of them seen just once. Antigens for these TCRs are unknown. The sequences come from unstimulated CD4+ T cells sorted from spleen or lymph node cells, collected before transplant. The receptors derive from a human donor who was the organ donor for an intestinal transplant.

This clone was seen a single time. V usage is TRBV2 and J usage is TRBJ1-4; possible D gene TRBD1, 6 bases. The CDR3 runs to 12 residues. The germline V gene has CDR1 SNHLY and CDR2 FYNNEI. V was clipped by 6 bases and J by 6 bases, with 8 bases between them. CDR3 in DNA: TGTGCCAGCAGGAGGACAGATGAAAAACTGTTTTTT. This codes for CASRRTDEKLFF.

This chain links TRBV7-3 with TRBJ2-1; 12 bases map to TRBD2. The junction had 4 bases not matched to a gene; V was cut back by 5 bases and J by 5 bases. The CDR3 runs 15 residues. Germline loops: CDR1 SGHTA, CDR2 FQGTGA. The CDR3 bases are TGTGCCAGCAGCCAGGGACTAGCGGGTAACAATGAGCAGTTCTTC. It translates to CASSQGLAGNNEQFF.

CDR3 protein: CASSLAGITGELFF. CDR3 nucleotides: TGTGCCAGCAGCCTCGCAGGGATCACCGGGGAGCTGTTTTTT. The V call is TRBV7-9, the J call TRBJ2-2, with TRBD1 as a possible D gene (5 bases). V shed 5 bases and J shed 4 bases, with 11 bases lying between them. Germline-derived CDR1 and CDR2 are SEHNR and FQNEAQ (reference sequence). The CDR3 runs to 14 residues.

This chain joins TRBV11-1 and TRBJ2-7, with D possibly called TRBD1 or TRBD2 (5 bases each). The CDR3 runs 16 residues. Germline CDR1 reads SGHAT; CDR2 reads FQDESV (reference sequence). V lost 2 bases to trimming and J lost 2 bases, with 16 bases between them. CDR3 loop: CASSLLSTGQPYEQYF. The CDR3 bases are TGTGCCAGCAGCTTACTCTCCACGGGGCAACCCTACGAGCAGTACTTC.

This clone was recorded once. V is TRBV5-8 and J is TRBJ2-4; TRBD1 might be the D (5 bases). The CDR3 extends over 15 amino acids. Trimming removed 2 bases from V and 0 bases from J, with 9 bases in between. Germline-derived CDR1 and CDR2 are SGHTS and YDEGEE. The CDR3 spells CASSLGDIAKNIQYF. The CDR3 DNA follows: TGTGCCAGCAGCTTAGGGGATATAGCCAAAAACATTCAGTACTTC.

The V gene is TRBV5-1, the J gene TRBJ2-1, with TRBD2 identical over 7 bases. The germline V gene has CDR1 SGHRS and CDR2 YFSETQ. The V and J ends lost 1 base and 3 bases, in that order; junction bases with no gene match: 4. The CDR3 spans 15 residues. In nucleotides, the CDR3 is TGCGCCAGCAGCTTGCTGGCGGGAGTCTACAATGAGCAGTTCTTC. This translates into CASSLLAGVYNEQFF.

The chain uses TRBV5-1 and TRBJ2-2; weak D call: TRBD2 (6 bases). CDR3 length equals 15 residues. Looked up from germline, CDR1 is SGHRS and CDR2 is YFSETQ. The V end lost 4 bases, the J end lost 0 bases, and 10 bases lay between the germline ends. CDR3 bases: TGCGCCAGCAGCAGGGACTTGCCGAACACCGGGGAGCTGTTTTTT. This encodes CASSRDLPNTGELFF.

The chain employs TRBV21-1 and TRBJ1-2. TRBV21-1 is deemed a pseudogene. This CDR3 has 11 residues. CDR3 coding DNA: TGTGCCAGCAGCAGGGTTTTCGGCTACACCTTC. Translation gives CASSRVFGYTF.

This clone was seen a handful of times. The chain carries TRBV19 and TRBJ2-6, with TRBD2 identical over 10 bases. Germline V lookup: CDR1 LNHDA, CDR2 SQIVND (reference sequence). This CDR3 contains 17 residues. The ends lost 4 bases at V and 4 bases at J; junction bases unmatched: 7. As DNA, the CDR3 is TGTGCCAGTAGTAGGGCTAGCGGGAGTTCGGGGGCCAACGTCCTGACTTTC. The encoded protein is CASSRASGSSGANVLTF. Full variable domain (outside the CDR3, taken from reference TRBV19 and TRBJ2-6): DGGITQSPKYLFRKEGQNVTLSCEQNLNHDAMYWYRQDPGQGLRLIYYSQIVNDFQKGDIAEGYSVSREKKESFPLTVTSAQKNPTAFYLCASSRASGSSGANVLTFGAGSRLTVL.

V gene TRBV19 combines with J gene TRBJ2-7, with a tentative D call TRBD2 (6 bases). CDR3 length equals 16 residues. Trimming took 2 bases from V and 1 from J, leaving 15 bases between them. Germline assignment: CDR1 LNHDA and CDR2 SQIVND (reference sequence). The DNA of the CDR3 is TGTGCCAGTAGTATATCTAGGGGAGGAGGATCCTACGAGCAGTACTTC. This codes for CASSISRGGGSYEQYF. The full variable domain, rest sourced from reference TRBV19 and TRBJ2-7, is DGGITQSPKYLFRKEGQNVTLSCEQNLNHDAMYWYRQDPGQGLRLIYYSQIVNDFQKGDIAEGYSVSREKKESFPLTVTSAQKNPTAFYLCASSISRGGGSYEQYFGPGTRLTVT.

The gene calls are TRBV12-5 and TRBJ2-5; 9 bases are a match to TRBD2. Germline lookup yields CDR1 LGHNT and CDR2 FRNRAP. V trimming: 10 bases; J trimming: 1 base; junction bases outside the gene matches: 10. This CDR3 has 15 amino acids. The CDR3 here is CATAPGGGVQETQYF. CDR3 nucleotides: TGTGCTACCGCTCCCGGCGGGGGGGTCCAAGAGACCCAGTACTTC.

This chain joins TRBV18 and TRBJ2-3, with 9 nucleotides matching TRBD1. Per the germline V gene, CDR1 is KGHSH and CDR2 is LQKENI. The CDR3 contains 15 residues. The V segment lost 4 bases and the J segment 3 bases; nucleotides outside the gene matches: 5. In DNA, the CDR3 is TGTGCCAGCTCACTCGGACAGGGGTGGACAGATACGCAGTATTTT. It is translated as CASSLGQGWTDTQYF. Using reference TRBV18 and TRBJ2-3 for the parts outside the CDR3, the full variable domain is NAGVMQNPRHLVRRRGQEARLRCSPMKGHSHVYWYRQLPEEGLKFMVYLQKENIIDESGMPKERFSAEFPKEGPSILRIQQVVRGDSAAYFCASSLGQGWTDTQYFGPGTRLTVL.

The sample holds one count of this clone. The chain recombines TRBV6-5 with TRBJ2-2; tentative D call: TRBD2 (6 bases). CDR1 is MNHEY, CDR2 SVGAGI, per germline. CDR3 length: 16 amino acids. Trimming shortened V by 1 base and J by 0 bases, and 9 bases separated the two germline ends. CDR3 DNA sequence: TGTGCCAGCAGTTACTACCCTAGCGCGAACACCGGGGAGCTGTTTTTT. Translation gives CASSYYPSANTGELFF.

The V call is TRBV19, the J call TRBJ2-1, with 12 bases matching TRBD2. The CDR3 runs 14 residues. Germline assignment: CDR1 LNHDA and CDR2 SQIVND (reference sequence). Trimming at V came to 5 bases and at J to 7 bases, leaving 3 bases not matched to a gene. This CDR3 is CASSSSGGVNEQFF. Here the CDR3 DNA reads TGTGCCAGTAGTTCTAGCGGGGGGGTAAATGAGCAGTTCTTC.

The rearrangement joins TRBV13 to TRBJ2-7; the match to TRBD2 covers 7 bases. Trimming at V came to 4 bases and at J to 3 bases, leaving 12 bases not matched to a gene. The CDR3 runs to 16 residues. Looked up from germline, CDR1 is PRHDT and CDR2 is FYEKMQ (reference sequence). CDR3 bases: TGTGCCAGCAGCTCATATGGGCGTTCGGGGGGCTACGAGCAGTACTTC. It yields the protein CASSSYGRSGGYEQYF.

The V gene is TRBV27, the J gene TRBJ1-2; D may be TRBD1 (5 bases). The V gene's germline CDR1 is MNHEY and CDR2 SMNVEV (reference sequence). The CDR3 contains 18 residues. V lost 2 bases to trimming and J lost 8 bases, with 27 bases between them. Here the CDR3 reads CASSLEWAGKELRKGYTF. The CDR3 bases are TGTGCCAGCAGTTTAGAGTGGGCAGGGAAGGAGCTTCGGAAAGGCTACACCTTC.

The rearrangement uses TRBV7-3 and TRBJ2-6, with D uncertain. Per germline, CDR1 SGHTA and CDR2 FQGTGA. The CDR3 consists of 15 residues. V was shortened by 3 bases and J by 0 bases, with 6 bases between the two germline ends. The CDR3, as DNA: TGTGCCAGCAGCTTGAGGAGCTCTGGGGCCAACGTCCTGACTTTC. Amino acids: CASSLRSSGANVLTF.

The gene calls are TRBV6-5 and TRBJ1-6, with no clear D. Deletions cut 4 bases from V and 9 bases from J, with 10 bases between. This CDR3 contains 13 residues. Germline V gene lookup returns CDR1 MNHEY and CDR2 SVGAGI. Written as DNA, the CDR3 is TGTGCCAGCAGTTGGAATAAGCCTTCACCCCTCCACTTT. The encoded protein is CASSWNKPSPLHF.

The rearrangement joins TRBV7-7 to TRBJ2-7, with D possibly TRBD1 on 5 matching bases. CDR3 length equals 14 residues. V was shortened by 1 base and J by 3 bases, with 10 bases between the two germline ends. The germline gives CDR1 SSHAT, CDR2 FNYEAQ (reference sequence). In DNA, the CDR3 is TGTGCCAGCAGCTTAGGGGCAGGGCGCTACGAGCAGTACTTC. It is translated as CASSLGAGRYEQYF.

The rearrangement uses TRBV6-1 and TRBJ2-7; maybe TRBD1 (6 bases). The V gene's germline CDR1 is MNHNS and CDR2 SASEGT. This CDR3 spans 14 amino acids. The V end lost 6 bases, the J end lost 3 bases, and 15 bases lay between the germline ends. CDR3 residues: CASRARGFIYEQYF. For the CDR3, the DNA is TGTGCCAGCAGGGCCAGGGGCTTCATCTACGAGCAGTACTTC.

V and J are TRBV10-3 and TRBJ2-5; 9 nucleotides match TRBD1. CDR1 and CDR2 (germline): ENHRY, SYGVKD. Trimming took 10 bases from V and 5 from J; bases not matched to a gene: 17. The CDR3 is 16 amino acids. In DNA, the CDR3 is TGTGCCACCCATAAGGGTCGACAGGGGGTTAGTGAGACCCAGTACTTC. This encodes CATHKGRQGVSETQYF.

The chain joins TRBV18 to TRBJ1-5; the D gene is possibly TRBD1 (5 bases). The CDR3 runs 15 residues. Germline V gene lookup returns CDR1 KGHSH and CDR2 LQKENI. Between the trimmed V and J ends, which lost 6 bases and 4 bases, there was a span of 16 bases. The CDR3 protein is CASSPSDSHNQPQHF. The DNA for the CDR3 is TGTGCCAGCTCGCCCTCCGACAGTCATAATCAGCCCCAGCATTTT.

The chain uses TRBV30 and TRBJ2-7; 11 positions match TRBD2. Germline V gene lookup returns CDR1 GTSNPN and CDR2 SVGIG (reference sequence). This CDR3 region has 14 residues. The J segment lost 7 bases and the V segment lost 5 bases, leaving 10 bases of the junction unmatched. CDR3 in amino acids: CAWDRGLAVREQYF. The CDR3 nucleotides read TGTGCCTGGGACAGGGGACTAGCGGTACGAGAGCAGTACTTC. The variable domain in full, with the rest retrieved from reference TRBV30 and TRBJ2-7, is SQTIHQWPATLVQPVGSPLSLECTVEGTSNPNLYWYRQAAGRGLQLLFYSVGIGQISSEVPQNLSASRPQDRQFILSSKKLLLSDSGFYLCAWDRGLAVREQYFGPGTRLTVT.